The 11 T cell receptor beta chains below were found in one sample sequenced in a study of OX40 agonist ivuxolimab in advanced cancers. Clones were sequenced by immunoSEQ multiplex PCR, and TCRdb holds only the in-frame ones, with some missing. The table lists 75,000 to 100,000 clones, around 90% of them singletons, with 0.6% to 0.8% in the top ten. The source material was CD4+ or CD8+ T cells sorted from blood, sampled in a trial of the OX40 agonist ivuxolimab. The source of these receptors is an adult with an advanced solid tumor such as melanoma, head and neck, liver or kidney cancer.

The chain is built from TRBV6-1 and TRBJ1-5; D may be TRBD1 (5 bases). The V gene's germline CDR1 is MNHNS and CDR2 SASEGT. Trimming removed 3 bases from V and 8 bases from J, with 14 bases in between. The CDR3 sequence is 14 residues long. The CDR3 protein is CASSDHRGGEPQHF. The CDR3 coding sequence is TGTGCCAGCAGTGACCATCGGGGGGGAGAGCCCCAGCATTTT.

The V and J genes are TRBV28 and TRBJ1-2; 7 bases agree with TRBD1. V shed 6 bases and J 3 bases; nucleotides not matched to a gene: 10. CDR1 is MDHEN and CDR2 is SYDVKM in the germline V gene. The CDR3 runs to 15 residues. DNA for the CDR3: TGTGCCAGCAGCCTCGGGACAGCCCCTTACTATGGCTACACCTTC. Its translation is CASSLGTAPYYGYTF.

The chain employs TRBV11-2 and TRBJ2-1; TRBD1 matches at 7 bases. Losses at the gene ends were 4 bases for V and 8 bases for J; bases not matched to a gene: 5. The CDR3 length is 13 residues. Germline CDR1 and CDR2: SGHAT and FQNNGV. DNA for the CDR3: TGTGCCAGCAGCTGGGACAGTGGCCATGAGCAGTTCTTC. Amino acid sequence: CASSWDSGHEQFF. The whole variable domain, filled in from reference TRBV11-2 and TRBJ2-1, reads EAGVAQSPRYKIIEKRQSVAFWCNPISGHATLYWYQQILGQGPKLLIQFQNNGVVDDSQLPKDRFSAERLKGVDSTLKIQPAKLEDSAVYLCASSWDSGHEQFFGPGTRLTVL.

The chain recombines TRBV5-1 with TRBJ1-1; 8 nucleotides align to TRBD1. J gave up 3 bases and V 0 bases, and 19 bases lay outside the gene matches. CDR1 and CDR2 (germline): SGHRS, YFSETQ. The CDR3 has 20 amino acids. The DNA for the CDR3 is TGCGCCAGCAGCTTGGATCCGGAAGTGGACAGGGACACTTGGGACACTGAAGCTTTCTTT. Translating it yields CASSLDPEVDRDTWDTEAFF.

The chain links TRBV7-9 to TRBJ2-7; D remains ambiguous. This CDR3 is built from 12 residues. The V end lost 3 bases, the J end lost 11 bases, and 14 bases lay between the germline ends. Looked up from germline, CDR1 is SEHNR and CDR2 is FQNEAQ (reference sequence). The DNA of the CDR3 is TGTGCCAGCAGCTTGAGTGATTCATCAGAGTACTTC. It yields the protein CASSLSDSSEYF.

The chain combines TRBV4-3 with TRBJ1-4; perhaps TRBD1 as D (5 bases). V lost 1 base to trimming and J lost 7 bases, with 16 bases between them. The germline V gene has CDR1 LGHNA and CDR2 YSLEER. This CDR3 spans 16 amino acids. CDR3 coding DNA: TGCGCCAGCAGCCAAGGATGGGGGAGTAGTGGTGAAAAACTGTTTTTT. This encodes CASSQGWGSSGEKLFF.

CDR3 DNA: TGTGCCAGCAGCTCTATAGCGGGTATCAACTCCTACGAGCAGTACTTC. Protein: CASSSIAGINSYEQYF. The rearrangement links TRBV5-4 to TRBJ2-7; 7 bases align to TRBD2. The V segment lost 3 bases and the J segment 0 bases; nucleotides outside the gene matches: 9. The germline CDR1 and CDR2 sequences are SGHNT and YYREEE (reference sequence). The CDR3 is 16 amino acids.

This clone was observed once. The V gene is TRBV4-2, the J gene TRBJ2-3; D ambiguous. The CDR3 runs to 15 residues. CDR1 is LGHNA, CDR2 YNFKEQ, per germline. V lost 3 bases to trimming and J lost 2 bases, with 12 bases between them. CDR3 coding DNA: TGTGCCAGCAGCCAGAACATTGGAGCCACAGATACGCAGTATTTT. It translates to CASSQNIGATDTQYF.

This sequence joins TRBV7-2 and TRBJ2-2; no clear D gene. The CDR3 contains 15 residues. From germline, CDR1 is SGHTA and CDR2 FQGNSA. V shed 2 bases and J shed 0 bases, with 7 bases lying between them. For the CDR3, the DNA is TGTGCCAGCAGCTTACGTACAGCGAACACCGGGGAGCTGTTTTTT. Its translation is CASSLRTANTGELFF.

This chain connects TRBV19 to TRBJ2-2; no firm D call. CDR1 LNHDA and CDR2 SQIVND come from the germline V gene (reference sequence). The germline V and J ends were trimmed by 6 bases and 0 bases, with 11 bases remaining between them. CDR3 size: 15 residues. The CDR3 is CASRTASANTGELFF. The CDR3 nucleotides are TGTGCCAGTAGAACTGCATCTGCGAACACCGGGGAGCTGTTTTTT.

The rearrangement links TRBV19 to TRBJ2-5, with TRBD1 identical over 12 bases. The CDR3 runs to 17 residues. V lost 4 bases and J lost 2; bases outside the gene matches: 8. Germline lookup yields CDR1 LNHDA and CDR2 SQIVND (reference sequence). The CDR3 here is CASSRRGTGGFQETQYF. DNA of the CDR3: TGTGCCAGTAGTAGGCGCGGGACAGGGGGCTTTCAAGAGACCCAGTACTTC.